This T cell receptor (beta chain) emerged from a study of cytomegalovirus exposure and HLA in healthy donors. In the PCR, 60 Vbeta and 13 Jbeta primers were used. This table comes from immunoSEQ multiplex PCR, and its TCRdb copy is limited to in-frame clones, with some not included. This table holds approximately 190,000 clones, approximately 81% found once. The CDR3 extends over 16 amino acids. CDR1 and CDR2 (germline): SGHRS, YFSETQ. Trimming removed 0 bases at V and 6 bases at J, with 16 bases between. The sequence was collected from a woman between 18 and 29 years old in good health and CMV-seropositive. The chain combines TRBV5-1 with TRBJ1-5; weak D call: TRBD1 (5 bases). Input material: PBMCs. CDR3: CASSLDGRATGQPQHF. CDR3 nucleotide sequence: TGCGCCAGCAGCTTGGATGGCCGAGCTACAGGTCAGCCCCAGCATTTT.